This T cell receptor (beta chain) was profiled in a study of cytomegalovirus exposure and HLA in healthy donors. About the study: The platform used for the approximately 130 validation repertoires matched that of the roughly 630 first-cohort repertoires, a later analysis reported.

The junction had 6 bases not matched to a gene; V was cut back by 1 base and J by 4 bases. The CDR3 contains 16 residues. Germline CDR1 MNHEY, CDR2 SVGAGI. This table comes from immunoSEQ multiplex PCR, and its TCRdb copy is limited to in-frame clones, with some not included. The sample includes about 180,000 clones, about nine tenths seen only once; the top ten take 2% to 3%. Sequences were obtained from PBMCs. This chain connects TRBV6-5 to TRBJ1-2, with 10 bases lining up with TRBD1. This clonotype was sampled from a man between 18 and 35 years old in good health and CMV-seropositive. The CDR3 nucleotides are TGTGCCAGCAGTTACTTAAGGACAGGGGGGGGCTATGGCTACACCTTC. This translates into CASSYLRTGGGYGYTF.